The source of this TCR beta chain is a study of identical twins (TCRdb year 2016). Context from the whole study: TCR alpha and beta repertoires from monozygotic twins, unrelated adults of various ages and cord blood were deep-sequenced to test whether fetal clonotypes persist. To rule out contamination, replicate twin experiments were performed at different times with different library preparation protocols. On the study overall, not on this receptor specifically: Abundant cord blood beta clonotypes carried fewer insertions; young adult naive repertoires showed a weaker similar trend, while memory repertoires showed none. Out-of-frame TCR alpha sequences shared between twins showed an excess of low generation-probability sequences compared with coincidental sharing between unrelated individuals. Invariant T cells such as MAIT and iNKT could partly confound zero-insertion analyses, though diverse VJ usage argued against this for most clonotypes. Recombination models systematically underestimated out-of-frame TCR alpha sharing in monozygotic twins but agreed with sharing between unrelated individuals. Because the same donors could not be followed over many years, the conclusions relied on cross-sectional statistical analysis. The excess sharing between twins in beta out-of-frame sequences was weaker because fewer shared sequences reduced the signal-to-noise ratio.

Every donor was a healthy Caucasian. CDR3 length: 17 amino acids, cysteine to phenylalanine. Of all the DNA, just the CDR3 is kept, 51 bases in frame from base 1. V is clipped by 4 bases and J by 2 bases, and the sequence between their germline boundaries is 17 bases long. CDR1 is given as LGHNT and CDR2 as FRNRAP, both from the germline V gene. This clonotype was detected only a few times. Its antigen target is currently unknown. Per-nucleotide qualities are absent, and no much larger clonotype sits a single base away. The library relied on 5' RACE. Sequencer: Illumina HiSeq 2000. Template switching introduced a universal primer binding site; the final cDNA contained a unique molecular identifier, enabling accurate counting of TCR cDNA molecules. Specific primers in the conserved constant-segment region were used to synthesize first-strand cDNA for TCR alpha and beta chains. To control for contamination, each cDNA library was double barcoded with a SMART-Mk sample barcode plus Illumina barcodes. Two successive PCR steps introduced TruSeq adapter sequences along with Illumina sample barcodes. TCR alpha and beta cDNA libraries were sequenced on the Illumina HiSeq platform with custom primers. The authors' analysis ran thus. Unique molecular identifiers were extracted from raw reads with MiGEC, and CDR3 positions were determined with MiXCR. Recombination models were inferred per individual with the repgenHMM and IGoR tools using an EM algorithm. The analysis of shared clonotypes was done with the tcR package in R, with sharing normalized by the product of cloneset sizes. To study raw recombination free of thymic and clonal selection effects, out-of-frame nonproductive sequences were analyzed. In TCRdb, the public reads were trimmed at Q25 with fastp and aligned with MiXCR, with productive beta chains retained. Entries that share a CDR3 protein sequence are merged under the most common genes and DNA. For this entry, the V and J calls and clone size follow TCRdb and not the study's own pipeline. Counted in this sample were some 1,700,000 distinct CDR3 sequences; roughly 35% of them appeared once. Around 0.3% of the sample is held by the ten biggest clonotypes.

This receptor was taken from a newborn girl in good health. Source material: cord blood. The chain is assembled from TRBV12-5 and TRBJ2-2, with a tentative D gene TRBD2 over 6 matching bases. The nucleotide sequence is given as TGTGCTAGTGGTTCCCCTTTCACCGGGGGAAACACCGGGGAGCTGTTTTTT. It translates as CASGSPFTGGNTGELFF.